Below are 25 T cell receptor beta chains sequenced from a single sample in a study of response to subunit inactivated influenza vaccine. TCRdb fed the RT-PCR reads into MiXCR, producing one record per CDR3 protein. The data hold under 550,000 distinct CDR3 sequences, with approximately 6.9% observed a single time. Material: PBMCs from blood, obtained around 2 years after vaccination. The receptors shown here come from a man aged 45 to 75 who received an inactivated influenza vaccine.

This clonotype showed up just a few times. The junction departs from the called germline gene at one end, perhaps through a read error. The chain employs TRBV20-1 and TRBJ1-1; D is perhaps TRBD1 (5 bases). Germline V CDR1 and CDR2: DFQATT, SNEGSKA (reference sequence). This CDR3 region has 16 residues. The CDR3 DNA reads TGCTGTGCTAGAGATGGGAGGAAAGGGGCAAACACTGAAGCTTTCTTT. It codes for CCARDGRKGANTEAFF.

The genes are TRBV11-2 and TRBJ2-3; D perhaps matches TRBD1 (5 bases). Trimming cost V 1 base and J 6 bases, with 8 bases left between them. The CDR3 is 13 residues long. Germline lookup yields CDR1 SGHAT and CDR2 FQNNGV. The CDR3 bases are TGTGCCAGCAGCTTAGCAGGGTTGGATACGCAGTATTTT. Translating gives CASSLAGLDTQYF.

This clonotype was observed a handful of times. The gene calls are TRBV5-6 and TRBJ2-1; 7 bases map to TRBD1. There are 14 residues in the CDR3. Germline trimming cut 0 bases from V and 9 bases from J; bases unmatched to any gene: 6. Germline CDR1 reads SGHDT; CDR2 reads YYEEEE. The CDR3 DNA is TGTGCCAGCAGCTTGGCTCAGGGGGTGGGTGAGCAGTTCTTC. Protein sequence: CASSLAQGVGEQFF.

The chain couples TRBV12-3 or TRBV12-4 to TRBJ2-4; D may be TRBD2 (6 bases). V lost 7 bases and J lost 0, with 16 bases in between. The CDR3 is 16 residues long. For the CDR3, the DNA is TGTGCCAGCAAAATCGGGGACTCCCTAGCCAAAAACATTCAGTACTTC. Its translation: CASKIGDSLAKNIQYF.

In this sample, this clonotype turned up a few times. The rearrangement joins TRBV12-3 or TRBV12-4 to TRBJ1-1; D gene unclear. This CDR3 is 13 amino acids long. Trimming pared 1 base from V and 4 bases from J, leaving 7 bases between. CDR3 nucleotide sequence: TGTGCCAGCAGTTTAGGTGTTGTCACTGAAGCTTTCTTT. Encoded protein: CASSLGVVTEAFF.

This clonotype was observed at least ten times. This chain joins TRBV4-3 and TRBJ2-5, with D tentatively TRBD2 (6 bases). This CDR3 comprises 18 residues. The V and J ends lost 0 bases and 0 bases respectively, with 17 bases between them. The germline V gene encodes CDR1 LGHNA and CDR2 YSLEER. The CDR3 region is CASSQDRNGGANQETQYF. The CDR3 DNA is TGCGCCAGCAGCCAAGATAGGAATGGCGGGGCGAACCAAGAGACCCAGTACTTC.

The table lists this clonotype with many counts. The chain has TRBV20-1 and TRBJ2-2; D call uncertain. V was cut by 0 bases and J by 4 bases, with 12 bases left in between. This CDR3 has 15 amino acids. Germline V gene data show CDR1 as DFQATT and CDR2 as SNEGSKA (reference sequence). CDR3 DNA sequence: TGCAGTGCTAGAGATTTCGCGAGCGTCACCGGGGAGCTGTTTTTT. This gives the protein CSARDFASVTGELFF.

This clonotype was seen a few times. The chain is built from TRBV5-1 and TRBJ1-1; D remains ambiguous. The V and J ends lost 2 bases and 2 bases respectively, with 19 bases between them. Germline values: CDR1 SGHRS, CDR2 YFSETQ. The CDR3 runs 17 residues. Written as DNA, the CDR3 is TGCGCCAGCAGCTTTCAACCTTTCATTAACCTCAACACTGAAGCTTTCTTT. The encoded protein is CASSFQPFINLNTEAFF.

This clonotype was picked up a small number of times. J is TRBJ2-7 and V is TRBV15, with 7 nucleotides matching TRBD1. CDR3 length: 12 residues. V shed 5 bases, J shed 4 bases, and the junction held 2 bases outside the gene matches. Looked up from germline, CDR1 is LNHNV and CDR2 is YYDKDF (reference sequence). The CDR3 spells CATSVQGYEQYF. The CDR3 nucleotides read TGTGCCACCAGCGTACAGGGGTACGAGCAGTACTTC.

This CDR3 reads CASSPLAGRAYEQYF. The CDR3, as DNA: TGTGCCAGCTCACCGTTAGCGGGGCGGGCCTACGAGCAGTACTTC. The rearrangement links TRBV18 to TRBJ2-7, with TRBD2 matching 8 bases. The CDR3 is 15 amino acids. Germline V gene lookup returns CDR1 KGHSH and CDR2 LQKENI. V dropped 3 bases and J dropped 2; count of bases not matched to a gene: 6.

This clonotype turned up a few times. The chain is built from TRBV7-9 and TRBJ2-7; D might be TRBD1 (6 bases). The length of the CDR3 is 15 residues. V lost 3 bases, J lost 2 bases, and 14 bases lay in between. Germline CDR1 is SEHNR and CDR2 is FQNEAQ (reference sequence). CDR3 nucleotide sequence: TGTGCCAGCAGCTTTGGGCAGGGGTCTACCTACGAGCAGTACTTC. Translating gives CASSFGQGSTYEQYF. Drawing the rest from reference TRBV7-9 and TRBJ2-7, the complete variable domain is DTGVSQNPRHKITKRGQNVTFRCDPISEHNRLYWYRQTLGQGPEFLTYFQNEAQLEKSRLLSDRFSAERPKGSFSTLEIQRTEQGDSAMYLCASSFGQGSTYEQYFGPGTRLTVT.

Ten or more counts support this clonotype. The V call is TRBV5-1, the J call TRBJ2-1; D gene uncertain. Trimming took 4 bases from V and 12 from J, leaving 14 bases between them. The germline gives CDR1 SGHRS, CDR2 YFSETQ. This CDR3 is 12 amino acids long. Here the CDR3 reads CASSTPSSTQFF. CDR3 DNA: TGCGCCAGCAGCACTCCTAGTTCGACGCAGTTCTTC.

The CDR3 spells CASSQVAPITDTQYF. The CDR3 nucleotides are TGCGCCAGCAGCCAAGTAGCCCCTATAACAGATACGCAGTATTTT. The V and J genes are TRBV4-1 and TRBJ2-3; no clear D gene. Trimming cost V 1 base and J 3 bases, with 11 bases left between them. Germline V lookup: CDR1 MGHRA, CDR2 YSYEKL. The CDR3 length is 15 residues.

The table lists this clonotype with a few counts. CDR3 DNA: TGCAGTGCTAGGCCGACGAGGTACATCGGTGAGCAGTTCTTC. Translation: CSARPTRYIGEQFF. The genes are TRBV20-1 and TRBJ2-1; D gene ambiguous. From germline, CDR1 is DFQATT and CDR2 SNEGSKA (reference sequence). This CDR3 contains 14 residues. Trimming stripped 3 bases from V and 9 bases from J, with 18 bases between.

At least ten counts were recorded for this clonotype. The rearrangement uses TRBV5-1 and TRBJ1-2, with a possible D match to TRBD1 (6 bases). V shed 4 bases and J shed 4 bases, with 14 bases lying between them. The V gene's germline CDR1 is SGHRS and CDR2 YFSETQ. The length of the CDR3 is 14 residues. CDR3 in amino acids: CASSHRGHAYGYTF. The CDR3 coding sequence is TGCGCCAGCAGCCACCGGGGACACGCCTATGGCTACACCTTC. The full variable domain, with the rest looked up from reference TRBV5-1 and TRBJ1-2, is KAGVTQTPRYLIKTRGQQVTLSCSPISGHRSVSWYQQTPGQGLQFLFEYFSETQRNKGNFPGRFSGRQFSNSRSEMNVSTLELGDSALYLCASSHRGHAYGYTFGSGTRLTVV.

This clonotype has more than one count but fewer than ten. The J gene is TRBJ2-5, the V gene TRBV12-3 or TRBV12-4; the D is unclear. V lost 3 bases and J 2 bases, leaving 7 bases between the germline ends. This CDR3 region has 13 residues. The CDR3 reads CASSLLRQETQYF. CDR3 sequence (DNA): TGTGCCAGCAGTTTGCTGCGGCAAGAGACCCAGTACTTC.

Details on this clonotype: A much larger clone differs by one base, so this may be a read error. The chain uses TRBV12-3 or TRBV12-4 and TRBJ2-6; TRBD2 is a possible D gene (6 bases). The CDR3 runs to 15 residues. Here the CDR3 reads CASGLGAGGANVLTF. Written as DNA, the CDR3 is TGTGCCAGCGGTTTGGGAGCGGGCGGGGCCAACGTCCTGACTTTC.

This chain connects TRBV10-3 to TRBJ1-2, with 11 bases that match TRBD1. The CDR3 runs to 16 residues. CDR1 is ENHRY, CDR2 SYGVKD, per germline. V dropped 2 bases and J dropped 6; count of bases not matched to a gene: 8. The CDR3 spells CAISEPYRDRGNGYTF. DNA of the CDR3: TGTGCCATCAGTGAGCCCTACCGGGACAGGGGGAATGGCTACACCTTC.

This clonotype was found many times. The rearrangement joins TRBV4-3 to TRBJ1-2; no reliable D call. CDR1 and CDR2 from the germline V gene are LGHNA and YSLEER. V lost 6 bases and J lost 4, with 21 bases in between. This CDR3 region has 16 residues. This CDR3 reads CASSPKRPPDPYGYTF. CDR3 in DNA: TGCGCCAGCAGTCCGAAGCGGCCTCCCGACCCCTATGGCTACACCTTC.

In its sample, this clonotype was seen a few times. The gene calls are TRBV9 and TRBJ2-7; D perhaps matches TRBD2 (6 bases). Trimming took off 0 bases at V and 9 bases at J, with 19 bases between the two ends. Germline CDR1 reads SGDLS; CDR2 reads YYNGEE. The CDR3 sequence is 15 residues long. In DNA, the CDR3 is TGTGCCAGCAGCGTAGGAGGAAGGGACTCAAAGCGGCAGTACTTC. Its translation: CASSVGGRDSKRQYF.

A few counts support this clonotype. The chain has TRBV5-1 and TRBJ2-5, with D hard to call. V dropped 1 base and J dropped 4 bases, with 11 bases sitting between them. Germline-derived CDR1 and CDR2 are SGHRS and YFSETQ. This CDR3 region has 14 residues. CDR3 sequence (DNA): TGCGCCAGCAGCTTGTGGTCAGGAGCAGAGACCCAGTACTTC. This encodes CASSLWSGAETQYF.

This clonotype was counted at least ten times. The chain couples TRBV27 to TRBJ2-7; tentative D call: TRBD2 (5 bases). The CDR3 is 13 amino acids. CDR1 and CDR2 (germline): MNHEY, SMNVEV (reference sequence). The V end was cut by 9 bases, the J end by 2 bases, with 14 bases between. CDR3 in DNA: TGTGCCAGTCGGCGTCGGGGTACCTACGAGCAGTACTTC. Its protein product is CASRRRGTYEQYF.

This clonotype came up many times. V usage is TRBV5-1 and J usage is TRBJ2-3, with D perhaps given as TRBD1 or TRBD2 (5 bases each). Trimming took 2 bases from V and 1 from J, leaving 11 bases between them. The CDR3 spans 15 residues. CDR1 and CDR2 (germline): SGHRS, YFSETQ. The CDR3 region is CASSLRQGGTDTQYF. CDR3 nucleotides: TGCGCCAGCAGCTTACGGCAGGGAGGCACAGATACGCAGTATTTT.

This clonotype occurred many times. The rearrangement links TRBV5-5 to TRBJ2-6; no clear D. CDR3 length equals 17 residues. V lost 1 base and J 4 bases, leaving 15 bases between the germline ends. Germline V CDR1 and CDR2: SGHKS, YYEKEE (reference sequence). The CDR3 nucleotides are TGTGCCAGCAGCTTGTTTTCGGGCATTACCGGGGCCAACGTCCTGACTTTC. It specifies CASSLFSGITGANVLTF. The whole variable domain, filled in from reference TRBV5-5 and TRBJ2-6, reads DAGVTQSPTHLIKTRGQQVTLRCSPISGHKSVSWYQQVLGQGPQFIFQYYEKEERGRGNFPDRFSARQFPNYSSELNVNALLLGDSALYLCASSLFSGITGANVLTFGAGSRLTVL.

The V call is TRBV30, the J call TRBJ1-4, with D possibly matching TRBD1 (5 bases). This CDR3 has 14 amino acids. Trimming took 3 bases from V and 6 from J, leaving 14 bases between them. Germline V gives CDR1 GTSNPN, CDR2 SVGIG (reference sequence). DNA for the CDR3: TGTGCCTGGAGAACCGGGACTGCGGATGAAAAACTGTTTTTT. Amino acid sequence: CAWRTGTADEKLFF.